These 19 T cell receptor beta chains share one sample of origin, sequenced in a study of blood T cell repertoires in COVID-19 (dated by TCRdb to the early 2020s). Library generation was performed with the immunoSEQ multiplex PCR assay. As stored in TCRdb, this immuneACCESS dataset retains in-frame rearrangements with V and J assigned. A fraction of the clones does not appear; measured against another copy, unresolved V genes explain less than half of the discrepancy, and the remainder lacks a known reason. For this sample there are under 80,000 clones; around 73% appear just once. Jointly, the top ten make up about 20% of the sample. The sequenced sample consisted of peripheral blood. These receptors all stem from a man at least 80 years old with active or convalescent COVID-19.

V gene TRBV5-8 combines with J gene TRBJ1-5; D is possibly TRBD1 (6 bases). The germline CDR1 and CDR2 sequences are SGHTS and YDEGEE. The CDR3 is made up of 17 amino acids. V lost 2 bases to trimming and J lost 0 bases, with 15 bases between them. The CDR3: CASSFLDRSDSNQPQHF. In DNA form, the CDR3 reads TGTGCCAGCAGCTTCTTGGACAGATCCGATAGCAATCAGCCCCAGCATTTT.

Only one count was recorded for this clone. The chain uses TRBV4-2 and TRBJ2-7; tentatively, D is TRBD2 (6 bases). V was cut by 1 base and J by 2 bases, with 18 bases left in between. The CDR3 is 17 amino acids. Per germline, CDR1 LGHNA and CDR2 YNFKEQ. This chain's CDR3 is CASSQGVLADQTYEQYF. CDR3 nucleotides: TGTGCCAGCAGCCAAGGGGTATTAGCGGATCAGACCTACGAGCAGTACTTC.

The CDR3 DNA follows: TGTGCCAGCAGCCAATCTGGCGGGCTTGGGGGCAATCAGCCCCAGCATTTT. Translation gives CASSQSGGLGGNQPQHF. V is TRBV16 and J is TRBJ1-5, with D unresolved. This CDR3 spans 17 amino acids. CDR1 and CDR2 (germline): KGHSY, FQNENV. V was cut by 0 bases and J by 2 bases, with 14 bases left in between.

This clone was seen a handful of times. The gene calls are TRBV5-1 and TRBJ1-1; 7 nucleotides match TRBD1. The CDR3 totals 14 residues. V shed 2 bases and J 3 bases; nucleotides not matched to a gene: 4. CDR1 and CDR2 from the germline V gene are SGHRS and YFSETQ. CDR3 in amino acids: CASSFNQGDTEAFF. Here the CDR3 DNA reads TGCGCCAGCAGCTTTAACCAGGGGGACACTGAAGCTTTCTTT.

This chain links TRBV27 with TRBJ2-3; possible D gene TRBD1, 5 bases. Trimming removed 2 bases from V and 1 base from J, with 22 bases in between. Germline V gene data show CDR1 as MNHEY and CDR2 as SMNVEV (reference sequence). The CDR3 sequence is 19 residues long. The DNA of the CDR3 is TGTGCCAGCAGTTTAATACCGGACATCCTAAATCGGGGCACAGATACGCAGTATTTT. Its translation is CASSLIPDILNRGTDTQYF.

The CDR3 DNA follows: TGTGCCAGCAGTCCCGTCTACGAGCAGTACTTC. It codes for CASSPVYEQYF. The rearrangement uses TRBV2 and TRBJ2-7; D is uncertain. Germline values: CDR1 SNHLY, CDR2 FYNNEI. V lost 5 bases to trimming and J lost 3 bases, with 5 bases between them. This CDR3 is built from 11 residues.

The J gene is TRBJ1-5, the V gene TRBV19; perhaps TRBD1 as D (5 bases). In germline, CDR1 is LNHDA, CDR2 SQIVND (reference sequence). Trimming cost V 4 bases and J 0 bases, with 10 bases left between them. This CDR3 contains 15 residues. The CDR3, as DNA: TGTGCCAGTAGTAGACCGACAGTTAGCAATCAGCCCCAGCATTTT. Its translation: CASSRPTVSNQPQHF. Full variable domain (remainder filled in from reference TRBV19 and TRBJ1-5): DGGITQSPKYLFRKEGQNVTLSCEQNLNHDAMYWYRQDPGQGLRLIYYSQIVNDFQKGDIAEGYSVSREKKESFPLTVTSAQKNPTAFYLCASSRPTVSNQPQHFGDGTRLSIL.

The chain combines TRBV6-5 with TRBJ1-2; D gene ambiguous. The CDR3 covers 14 residues. V was clipped by 2 bases and J by 3 bases, with 10 bases between them. Per the germline V gene, CDR1 is MNHEY and CDR2 is SVGAGI. DNA for the CDR3: TGTGCCAGCAGTTACCCAGGCAGCCACTATGGCTACACCTTC. It translates to CASSYPGSHYGYTF.

The chain couples TRBV11-2 to TRBJ1-6, with a tentative D call TRBD1 (6 bases). CDR1 and CDR2 from the germline V gene are SGHAT and FQNNGV. V shed 2 bases and J shed 11 bases, with 19 bases lying between them. This CDR3 contains 16 residues. CDR3 residues: CASSLMTGGQQPPLHF. The CDR3 nucleotides read TGTGCCAGCAGCTTAATGACGGGGGGCCAACAGCCACCCCTCCACTTT.

This chain joins TRBV14 and TRBJ1-2; D unresolved. Germline values: CDR1 SGHDN, CDR2 FVKESK. Trimming removed 4 bases from V and 4 bases from J, with 16 bases in between. This CDR3 comprises 15 residues. Written as DNA, the CDR3 is TGTGCCAGCAGCCGAGTCACCGCAGGCGCCTATGGCTACACCTTC. This codes for CASSRVTAGAYGYTF.

The rearrangement joins TRBV9 to TRBJ1-3, with D uncertain. CDR3 length: 15 residues. Germline CDR1 SGDLS, CDR2 YYNGEE. V lost 4 bases, J lost 4 bases, and 15 bases lay in between. As DNA, the CDR3 is TGTGCCAGCAGCCCCCCCTTGGGGAGGGGAAACACCATATATTTT. Translated: CASSPPLGRGNTIYF.

This chain links TRBV5-1 with TRBJ2-3; TRBD2 aligns across 8 bases. Losses at the gene ends were 0 bases for V and 5 bases for J; bases not matched to a gene: 8. The CDR3 has 16 amino acids. Germline lookup yields CDR1 SGHRS and CDR2 YFSETQ. DNA for the CDR3: TGCGCCAGCAGCTTGGCTGTCGCGGGAGGTCTAGATACGCAGTATTTT. Protein: CASSLAVAGGLDTQYF. The full variable domain, rest sourced from reference TRBV5-1 and TRBJ2-3, is KAGVTQTPRYLIKTRGQQVTLSCSPISGHRSVSWYQQTPGQGLQFLFEYFSETQRNKGNFPGRFSGRQFSNSRSEMNVSTLELGDSALYLCASSLAVAGGLDTQYFGPGTRLTVL.

V usage is TRBV7-9 and J usage is TRBJ2-3; maybe TRBD1 (6 bases). This CDR3 has 13 residues. In germline, CDR1 is SEHNR, CDR2 FQNEAQ (reference sequence). Trimming took 7 bases from V and 0 from J, leaving 8 bases between them. This CDR3 is CASTDRSTDTQYF. CDR3 DNA: TGTGCCAGCACGGACAGAAGCACAGATACGCAGTATTTT.

The chain recombines TRBV27 with TRBJ1-1; 8 bases agree with TRBD1. Germline CDR1 is MNHEY and CDR2 is SMNVEV (reference sequence). CDR3 size: 15 residues. Trimming took 3 bases from V and 1 from J; bases not matched to a gene: 4. The CDR3 reads CASSLLTGGNTEAFF. CDR3 DNA: TGTGCCAGCAGTTTGTTAACAGGGGGGAACACTGAAGCTTTCTTT.

The V call is TRBV4-3, the J call TRBJ1-1; D is unresolved. This CDR3 contains 13 residues. Between the trimmed V and J ends, which lost 2 bases and 8 bases, there was a span of 12 bases. From germline, CDR1 is LGHNA and CDR2 YSLEER. The chain's CDR3 is CASSQMRREEAFF. CDR3 nucleotide sequence: TGCGCCAGCAGCCAAATGAGGCGTGAGGAAGCTTTCTTT.

V and J are TRBV3-1 (or the pseudogene TRBV3-2) and TRBJ2-3; 10 positions agree with TRBD1. From germline, CDR1 is LGHDT and CDR2 YNNKEL (reference sequence). V trimming: 6 bases; J trimming: 2 bases; junction bases outside the gene matches: 5. The CDR3 is 15 residues long. CDR3: CASRSGQGFTDTQYF. CDR3 coding DNA: TGTGCCAGCAGATCGGGACAGGGGTTCACAGATACGCAGTATTTT.

This chain joins TRBV5-1 and TRBJ1-2; tentative D call: TRBD1 (5 bases). With 4 bases removed from V and 0 bases from J, the gap between germline ends came to 13 bases. This CDR3 contains 15 residues. The germline V gene encodes CDR1 SGHRS and CDR2 YFSETQ. This CDR3 is CASSPTETANYGYTF. The CDR3, as DNA: TGCGCCAGCAGCCCTACCGAGACAGCTAACTATGGCTACACCTTC.

V gene TRBV10-1 combines with J gene TRBJ2-2; 7 positions agree with TRBD1. There are 14 residues in the CDR3. Germline assignment: CDR1 WNHNN and CDR2 SYGVQD (reference sequence). Trimming removed 8 bases from V and 1 base from J; junction bases left unmatched: 4. The CDR3 coding sequence is TGCGCCAGCCGGGGACAGCAGAACACCGGGGAGCTGTTTTTT. Translating it yields CASRGQQNTGELFF.

The rearrangement joins TRBV7-8 to TRBJ1-5, with D possibly being TRBD1 (6 bases). The germline V gene has CDR1 SGHVS and CDR2 FQNEAQ. The CDR3 contains 19 residues. V was pared by 5 bases and J by 1 base, with 24 bases between. The DNA of the CDR3 is TGTGCCAGCAGCCACCCCCGGATGGGGGCTTATGACAGCAATCAGCCCCAGCATTTT. Translation: CASSHPRMGAYDSNQPQHF.